The sequence of this T cell receptor beta chain was determined in a study of regulatory T cells in long-lasting Graves disease. Time point reported: newly diagnosed GD, antithyroid drugs for less than 3 months. Generation of the TCR library employed RNA extracted from PBMCs. Looked up from germline, CDR1 is SGHTA and CDR2 is FQGNSA. The CDR3 length is 17 residues. V was pared by 0 bases and J by 4 bases, with 5 bases of the junction left unmatched. This clonotype was detected only once. Construction of TCR beta libraries relied on iRepertoire HTBI primers and on Arm-PCR targeting CDR3 regions. A single record per CDR3 protein comes from TCRdb applying MiXCR to the multiplex PCR reads. The data contain a few hundred thousand distinct CDR3 sequences, 15% to 20% of them seen just once; the ten biggest clones take up roughly 15%. Separately, the same data were catalogued under a study of T cells in Graves' hyperthyroidism and ophthalmopathy. That source notes: A 13 V-J model separated ophthalmopathy from stable hyperthyroidism.

The input for sequencing was peripheral blood mononuclear cells (PBMCs), taken at new diagnosis, from a patient treated with antithyroid drugs. The receptor comes from a woman aged 25 to 39 with Graves disease. V gene TRBV7-2 combines with J gene TRBJ2-1, with 11 bases matching TRBD2. As DNA, the CDR3 is TGTGCCAGCAGCTTAGCTCTGACTAGCGGGGTGTACAATGAGCAGTTCTTC. Translated, it gives CASSLALTSGVYNEQFF.